The clone carrying this T cell receptor (beta chain) occurred many times. Selection for sequencing was limited to patients who had shown CD8+CD57+ cell expansion by flow cytometry. Severe acquired aplastic anemia was present in all patients. Profiling that covered TCR beta VDJ and CDR3 relied on genomic DNA as its template. Each CDR3 protein gets one entry after TCRdb re-called the reads with MiXCR. The table includes under 350,000 distinct CDR3 sequences, roughly 61% detected once. This specimen belongs to a study of CD8+CD57+ T cells in acquired aplastic anemia. This sequence was found in a human donor with aplastic anemia. The sequencing input was sorted CD4+, CD8+, or CD8+CD57+ T cells (not recorded which) from PBMCs.

The DNA for the CDR3 is TGTGCCTGGAGTGCGGGAGACCCCTACGAGCAGTACTTC. Protein sequence: CAWSAGDPYEQYF. The chain combines TRBV30 with TRBJ2-7, with a tentative D call TRBD2 (6 bases). V gave up 1 base and J gave up 2 bases, with 9 bases separating them. In germline, CDR1 is GTSNPN, CDR2 SVGIG (reference sequence). The CDR3 consists of 13 residues.